This TCR beta chain emerged from a study of blood T cells in healthy people across ages (dated by TCRdb to 2013 to 2016). Study-wide context: In model experiments, template switching captured about one uniquely barcoded TCR beta cDNA molecule for every two T cells. Using deep sequencing normalized with unique cDNA molecular identifiers, the study measured how TCR beta repertoire diversity changes with age. The donors were divided into four age groups: young (average about 16 years), middle-aged (approximately 39), aged (approximately 62) and long-lived (around 87). To avoid experimental bias, donors of different ages were distributed randomly across sequencing lanes. Using the same blood draw, the study looked at two additional independent replicas of 1 million unique cDNA reads for two donors, one aged 18 to 29 and the other aged 80 or older.

This clonotype was detected a few times. The antigen it binds to is not known. The input lacks base qualities; no much larger clone sits a single base away. The donors were some 36 Caucasian individuals from Russia, aged 6 to 90 years, who were systemically healthy. Each donor gave approximately 9.4 milliliters of peripheral blood, drawn into EDTA-treated Vacutainer tubes. PBMCs were isolated by Ficoll-Paque density-gradient centrifugation, with at least 7 million obtained per sample. Trizol reagent was used to extract total RNA from PBMCs, with at least 5 micrograms per sample. The percentages of naive CD45RAhigh/CD27high T cells were determined by flow cytometry on a PBMC aliquot from every donor. Library generation was performed with 5' RACE. Sequencing instrument: Illumina HiSeq 2500. A second PCR of 7 to 11 cycles was run with a J-beta primer mix and a sample-barcoded 5' primer. A unique molecular identifier was introduced onto each TCR beta cDNA molecule by a template-switch 5' adaptor carrying 12 random nucleotides. At least 2.5 million CDR3-containing paired-end reads were obtained from each sample. All of the RNA was converted into first-strand cDNA using the Mint cDNA synthesis kit, with a TRBC-specific oligonucleotide serving as the primer. Following uracil-DNA glycosylase treatment, all cDNA underwent a first 18-cycle PCR with the universal primers M1SS and BC2_uni_R. As for the original processing: Each sample was normalized by randomly selecting 1 million high-quality reads, each carrying a distinct molecular identifier. Instead of being binned into consensus sequences, reads that shared molecular identifiers were thrown out. CDR3 identification, clonotype clustering and error correction used MiTCR with a Q25 quality threshold and the strictest error-elimination algorithm. A nonparametric unseen species model with Euler transformation was used to estimate lower-bound total TCR beta diversity. The raw public data were reprocessed by TCRdb itself: fastp quality trimming at Q25, MiXCR clonotype calling, in-frame beta chains only. CDR3 protein sequences are deduplicated, and each keeps its most common genes and DNA. These V and J calls derive from TCRdb rather than the authors' analysis. Across this sample there are approximately 790,000 distinct CDR3 sequences, with 62% seen only once. Of the sample, around a quarter is held by the ten largest clones.

Spanning cysteine to phenylalanine, the CDR3 consists of 13 amino acids. The DNA shown is the 39-base CDR3, in frame from base 1. Per the germline V gene, LGHNA is the CDR1 and YSLEER is the CDR2. V is clipped by 1 base and J by 7 bases, and the sequence between their germline boundaries is 7 bases long. Results the study describes overall, beyond this receptor: As age increased, observed TCR beta diversity per million T cells dropped in a roughly linear way, and a significant reduction was already evident by age 40. Because the CMV infection status of the donors was unknown, age-related changes in expanded clonotypes may potentially have been confounded. Estimates of total diversity based on one million sequenced T cells were considered lower bounds and underestimates. Observed TCR beta diversity correlated strongly with the percentage of naive T cells measured by flow cytometry. Since profiling was done on bulk unsorted PBMCs, naive and antigen-experienced compartments could not be conclusively compared. Compared with the aged group, the long-lived group had more naive CD4+ T cells, fewer expanded clones and increased TCR diversity, suggesting age selection.

The rearrangement joined TRBV4-3 to TRBJ2-2; no D gene call is confident. The specimen was blood. This TCR derives from a man aged 25-40 years in good health. The nucleotide sequence reads as follows: TGCGCCAGCAGCCAAGGGGGAAGCGGGGAGCTGTTTTTT. This sequence encodes CASSQGGSGELFF.